This T cell receptor beta chain was recorded in a study of shared clonotypes between healthy human individuals. The CDR3 has 15 amino acids. Germline values: CDR1 LNHDA, CDR2 SQIVND (reference sequence). The V gene end was trimmed by 5 bases and the J gene end by 10 bases; junction bases not matched to a gene: 13. Some clones are missing from TCRdb's copy, which holds only in-frame ones; the method was immunoSEQ multiplex PCR. The data hold some 2 million clones, with about 94% observed a single time. Naive CD8 isolation took CD45RO-negative cells positively selected for CCR7 and excluded terminally differentiated effector memory CD45RA+ cells.

V gene TRBV19 combines with J gene TRBJ2-1; TRBD2 aligns across 8 bases. Sequencing used naive CD8+ T cells sorted from blood. The clonotype comes from a young man in good health. The CDR3 is CASSVTSGPLGEQFF. In nucleotides, the CDR3 is TGTGCCAGTAGTGTAACTAGCGGTCCCCTCGGAGAGCAGTTCTTC.